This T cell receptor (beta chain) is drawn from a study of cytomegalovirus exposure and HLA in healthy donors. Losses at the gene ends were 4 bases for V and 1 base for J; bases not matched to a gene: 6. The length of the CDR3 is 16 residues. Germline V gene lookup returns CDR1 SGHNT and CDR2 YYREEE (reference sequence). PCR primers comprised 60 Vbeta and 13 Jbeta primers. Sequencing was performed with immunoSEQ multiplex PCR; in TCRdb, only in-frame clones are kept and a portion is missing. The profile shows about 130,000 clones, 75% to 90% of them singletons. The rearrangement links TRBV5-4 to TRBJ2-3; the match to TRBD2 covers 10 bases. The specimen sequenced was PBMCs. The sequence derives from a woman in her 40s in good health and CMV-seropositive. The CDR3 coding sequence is TGTGCCAGCAGCAACCTAGCGGGGGCCCGCACAGATACGCAGTATTTT. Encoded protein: CASSNLAGARTDTQYF.